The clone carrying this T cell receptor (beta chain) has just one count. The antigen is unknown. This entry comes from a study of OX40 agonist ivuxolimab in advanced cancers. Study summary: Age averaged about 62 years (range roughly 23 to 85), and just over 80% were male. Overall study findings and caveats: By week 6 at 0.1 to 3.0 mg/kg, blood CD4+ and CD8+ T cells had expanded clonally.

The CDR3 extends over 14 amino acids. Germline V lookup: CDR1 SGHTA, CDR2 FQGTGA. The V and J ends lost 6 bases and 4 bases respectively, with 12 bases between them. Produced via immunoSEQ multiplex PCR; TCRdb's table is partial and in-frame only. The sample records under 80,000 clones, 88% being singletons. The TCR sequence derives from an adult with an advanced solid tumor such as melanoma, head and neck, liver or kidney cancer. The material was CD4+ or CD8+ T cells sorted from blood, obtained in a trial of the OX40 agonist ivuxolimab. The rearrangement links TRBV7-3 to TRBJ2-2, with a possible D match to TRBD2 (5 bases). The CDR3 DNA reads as TGTGCCAGCAGTACTAGTTACGGCACCGGGGAGCTGTTTTTT. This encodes CASSTSYGTGELFF.